This T cell receptor beta chain was identified in a study of T cells in Graves' hyperthyroidism and ophthalmopathy. The overall study: Peripheral blood was acquired at first diagnosis, ahead of any therapy whatsoever.

Whole-study findings and limits: Onset of ophthalmopathy came a median approximately 6 months after the model predicted it. Most thyroid clonotypes expanded above 0.001 appeared in blood too.

Amplified TCR beta CDR3 regions came from RNA transcripts. When the TCR CDR3 underwent first-round RT-PCR, the HTBI primer set was used. In TCRdb, the multiplex PCR reads were re-called with MiXCR into one record per CDR3 protein. The table lists about 350,000 distinct CDR3 sequences, around 14% of them singletons, with just under 25% in the top ten. Germline V gene data show CDR1 as MNHNS and CDR2 as SASEGT. Trimming took off 6 bases at V and 0 bases at J, with 12 bases between the two ends. The CDR3 has 15 residues. On this clonotype itself: The target antigen is unknown.

Diagnosing involved the use of clinical symptoms, serum thyroxine and TRAb, thyroid ultrasound and orbital computed tomography. Sequencing input: blood. The clonotype comes from a woman aged 25-40 years with Graves' hyperthyroidism. The chain links TRBV6-1 to TRBJ2-1, with D perhaps TRBD1 (6 bases). CDR3 DNA sequence: TGTGCCAGCAGACTTGGACAGAGCTCCTACAATGAGCAGTTCTTC. Translated: CASRLGQSSYNEQFF.